Following are 10 T cell receptor beta chains from one sample sequenced in a study of cytomegalovirus exposure and HLA in healthy donors. The PCR used 60 Vbeta and 13 Jbeta primers. Clones were read by immunoSEQ multiplex PCR, and TCRdb kept only the in-frame ones, dropping some. The repertoire holds around 160,000 clones, with 77% as singletons. Sequenced material: PBMCs. The receptors derive from a male donor in good health and CMV-seropositive.

The chain uses TRBV11-2 and TRBJ1-1, with D hard to call. Germline-derived CDR1 and CDR2 are SGHAT and FQNNGV. This CDR3 spans 13 amino acids. Trimming pared 5 bases from V and 6 bases from J, leaving 13 bases between. CDR3 nucleotide sequence: TGTGCCAGCAGCCAACTAAGAGGTGCTGAAGCTTTCTTT. Its protein is CASSQLRGAEAFF. The full variable domain, rest sourced from reference TRBV11-2 and TRBJ1-1, is EAGVAQSPRYKIIEKRQSVAFWCNPISGHATLYWYQQILGQGPKLLIQFQNNGVVDDSQLPKDRFSAERLKGVDSTLKIQPAKLEDSAVYLCASSQLRGAEAFFGQGTRLTVV.

This clone was recorded a few times. The CDR3 region has the DNA TGTGCCAGCAGTTCACTGGCAGCAGGGCTCAATTCACCCCTCCACTTT. Protein product: CASSSLAAGLNSPLHF. The V and J genes are TRBV6-5 and TRBJ1-6, with a weak D call TRBD1 (5 bases). Looked up from germline, CDR1 is MNHEY and CDR2 is SVGAGI. CDR3 length: 16 amino acids. V was clipped by 4 bases and J by 7 bases, with 17 bases between them.

The chain employs TRBV6-5 and TRBJ2-7, with TRBD1 identical over 7 bases. This CDR3 spans 13 amino acids. Germline-derived CDR1 and CDR2 are MNHEY and SVGAGI. The V and J ends lost 5 bases and 3 bases, in that order; junction bases with no gene match: 4. This chain's CDR3 is CASSNGQVYEQYF. The CDR3 bases are TGTGCCAGCAGTAACGGACAGGTCTACGAGCAGTACTTC.

Turning to this clone: This sample also contains other DNA sequences that code for the same CDR3. The chain uses TRBV7-6 and TRBJ2-7; 7 bases match TRBD1. V gave up 1 base and J gave up 4 bases; unmatched junction bases: 4. The CDR3 has 14 residues. Germline CDR1 SGHVS, CDR2 FNYEAQ. In DNA form, the CDR3 reads TGTGCCAGCAGCTTAGGGGACAGAGTGTACGAGCAGTACTTC. It codes for CASSLGDRVYEQYF.

CDR3 residues: CASGRQGAYGYTF. The CDR3 DNA reads TGTGCCAGCGGTAGACAGGGCGCCTATGGCTACACCTTC. This chain uses TRBV2 with TRBJ1-2, with 7 bases fitting TRBD1. V was clipped by 8 bases and J by 4 bases; unmatched bases: 7. CDR3 size: 13 residues. Germline CDR1 reads SNHLY; CDR2 reads FYNNEI.

The CDR3 nucleotides read TGTGCCAGCAGCCTAGGGGACTTGAACACTGAAGCTTTCTTT. Encoded protein: CASSLGDLNTEAFF. The rearrangement joins TRBV7-9 to TRBJ1-1, with D perhaps matching TRBD1 (5 bases). CDR3 length: 14 residues. Germline V gene sequence: CDR1 SEHNR, CDR2 FQNEAQ (reference sequence). Trimming removed 5 bases from V and 0 bases from J, with 10 bases in between.

The chain has TRBV9 and TRBJ2-7; the D is unclear. Trimming removed 0 bases from V and 6 bases from J, with 13 bases in between. The CDR3 totals 14 residues. Germline V gives CDR1 SGDLS, CDR2 YYNGEE. CDR3 amino acids: CASSVGALEAEQYF. The CDR3 DNA follows: TGTGCCAGCAGCGTAGGGGCCCTGGAAGCCGAGCAGTACTTC. Drawing the rest from reference TRBV9 and TRBJ2-7, the complete variable domain is DSGVTQTPKHLITATGQRVTLRCSPRSGDLSVYWYQQSLDQGLQFLIQYYNGEERAKGNILERFSAQQFPDLHSELNLSSLELGDSALYFCASSVGALEAEQYFGPGTRLTVT.

The gene calls are TRBV19 and TRBJ2-1; 8 bases are shared with TRBD2. This CDR3 is built from 15 residues. Germline CDR1 and CDR2: LNHDA and SQIVND (reference sequence). V trimming: 5 bases; J trimming: 4 bases; junction bases outside the gene matches: 7. CDR3 bases: TGTGCCAGTAGTTTGGGTGCGGGGGGTTACAATGAGCAGTTCTTC. As protein: CASSLGAGGYNEQFF. The full variable domain, in which reference TRBV19 and TRBJ2-1 provide the parts outside the CDR3, is DGGITQSPKYLFRKEGQNVTLSCEQNLNHDAMYWYRQDPGQGLRLIYYSQIVNDFQKGDIAEGYSVSREKKESFPLTVTSAQKNPTAFYLCASSLGAGGYNEQFFGPGTRLTVL.

The chain recombines TRBV4-1 with TRBJ2-5; TRBD1 agrees at 10 bases. CDR1 and CDR2 from the germline V gene are MGHRA and YSYEKL. The CDR3 has 16 residues. The trim removed 1 base at V and 4 bases at J, leaving 6 bases unmatched. The CDR3 spells CASSQGTGGPPETQYF. The CDR3 DNA reads as TGCGCCAGCAGCCAAGGGACAGGGGGTCCCCCAGAGACCCAGTACTTC.

The CDR3 nucleotides read TGTGCCAGCAGCTTGTCGGCGGGTGCGGATGGCTACACCTTC. Residues: CASSLSAGADGYTF. The gene calls are TRBV5-4 and TRBJ1-2; D gene ambiguous. V was trimmed by 1 base and J by 6 bases, leaving 13 bases between them. Germline CDR1 and CDR2: SGHNT and YYREEE (reference sequence). CDR3 length equals 14 residues. Variable domain in full (rest from reference TRBV5-4 and TRBJ1-2): ETGVTQSPTHLIKTRGQQVTLRCSSQSGHNTVSWYQQALGQGPQFIFQYYREEENGRGNFPPRFSGLQFPNYSSELNVNALELDDSALYLCASSLSAGADGYTFGSGTRLTVV.